This is a list of T cell receptor beta chains from one sample in a study of metastatic and nonmetastatic thyroid tumors. TCRdb reprocessed the PCR reads using MiXCR. The sample records roughly 48,000 clones, approximately 20% being singletons. Sequenced sample: blood. The receptors were sampled from a male donor with papillary thyroid cancer or a benign thyroid nodule (not recorded which). Some clones in this sample may be carry-over from other donors' samples. The CDR3 runs from the conserved cysteine through the conserved F or W. The D gene is left open where the match is weak. Expanded clones are given a class, and other clones once, few, many or no size at all.

d_gene,len,abundance,v_gene,j_gene,CDR3aa,CDR3nt
.,16,.,TRBV11-1,TRBJ2-3,CASSPPLGRGTDTQYF,TGTGCCAGCAGCCCCCCCCTCGGGAGAGGGACAGATACGCAGTATTTT
.,15,.,TRBV9,TRBJ1-4,CASSFSQTSNEKLFF,TGTGCCAGCAGTTTCTCACAGACGTCGAATGAAAAACTGTTTTTT
.,15,many,TRBV19,TRBJ1-6,CASSHPGRLSRSLHF,TGTGCCAGTAGTCACCCCGGGAGGCTCTCTCGTTCCCTCCACTTT
.,14,many,TRBV30,TRBJ1-2,CAWSRDLADYGYTF,TGTGCCTGGAGTAGGGACCTAGCGGACTATGGCTACACCTTC
TRBD2,21,many,TRBV27,TRBJ2-7,CASSLFENKGLAGGEVFGQYF,TGTGCCAGCAGTTTGTTTGAGAACAAAGGACTAGCGGGGGGAGAGGTCTTTGGGCAGTACTTC
.,16,many,TRBV27,TRBJ2-2,CASSPRTSRGAGELFF,TGTGCCAGCAGTCCAAGGACTAGCAGGGGGGCCGGGGAGCTGTTTTTT
.,15,many,TRBV6-1,TRBJ1-6,CASSETGRLNSPLHF,TGTGCCAGCAGTGAAACGGGAAGGTTAAATTCACCCCTCCACTTT
.,13,few,TRBV5-1,TRBJ2-1,CASSLVGGNEQFF,TGCGCCAGCAGCTTGGTGGGGGGCAATGAGCAGTTCTTC
.,17,many,TRBV6-1,TRBJ1-6,CASSPTVGSSYNSPLHF,TGTGCCAGCAGTCCTACTGTAGGGAGCTCCTATAATTCACCCCTCCACTTT
TRBD2,19,many,TRBV10-3,TRBJ2-5,CAISESIATSGRSQSAQYF,TGTGCCATCAGTGAGTCGATCGCGACTAGCGGGAGGAGTCAGAGTGCCCAGTACTTC
.,14,few,TRBV6-1,TRBJ1-6,CATRSLHGRSPLHF,TGTGCCACCAGGTCTTTACATGGACGTTCACCCCTCCACTTT
.,15,many,TRBV12-3/TRBV12-4,TRBJ2-3,CASSLAPGGPDTQYF,TGTGCCAGCAGTTTAGCCCCCGGGGGCCCAGATACGCAGTATTTT
TRBD2,18,.,TRBV28,TRBJ2-7,CASSSRYWTSGRVYEQYF,TGTGCCAGCAGTTCGCGCTACTGGACTAGCGGGAGAGTATACGAGCAGTACTTC
TRBD2,19,medium-sized,TRBV6-2/TRBV6-3,TRBJ2-7,CASSYSRTSGILGTYEQYF,TGTGCCAGCAGTTACTCTCGGACTAGCGGGATCCTTGGAACCTACGAGCAGTACTTC
TRBD1,14,.,TRBV18,TRBJ1-2,CASSRTGERNGYTF,TGTGCCAGCTCAAGGACAGGAGAAAGAAATGGGTACACGTTC
.,14,.,TRBV6-1,TRBJ2-5,CASSEDPGRETQYF,TGTGCCAGCAGTGAAGATCCAGGGCGGGAGACCCAGTACTTC
.,14,.,TRBV7-8,TRBJ1-2,CASSLAGDFRSASF,TGTGCCAGCAGCTTAGCGGGGGATTTTAGATCTGCCTCCTTC